The 29 T cell receptor beta chains in this list originate from one sample, sequenced in a study of blood T cell repertoires in COVID-19. Sequencing used immunoSEQ multiplex PCR; TCRdb keeps in-frame clones, though not all of them. The repertoire holds around 450,000 clones, with around 91% as singletons. Sequenced material: PBMCs or T cells enriched from blood (not recorded which). The receptors shown here come from a young man who had recovered from COVID-19.

The V gene is TRBV2, the J gene TRBJ1-2; weak D call: TRBD1 (6 bases). V shed 6 bases and J shed 7 bases, with 15 bases lying between them. This CDR3 contains 13 residues. Germline V lookup: CDR1 SNHLY, CDR2 FYNNEI. The DNA for the CDR3 is TGTGCCAGCAGAACAGGGCCGAGCGCTGGCTACACCTTC. Translation gives CASRTGPSAGYTF.

CDR3 residues: CASSTTGQNYGYTF. CDR3 bases: TGTGCCAGCAGCACGACGGGACAGAACTATGGCTACACCTTC. The chain combines TRBV28 with TRBJ1-2; 7 bases line up with TRBD1. The CDR3 runs 14 residues. The germline V gene encodes CDR1 MDHEN and CDR2 SYDVKM. The V and J ends lost 6 bases and 2 bases, in that order; junction bases with no gene match: 6.

This chain links TRBV5-1 with TRBJ1-2, with 8 bases identical to TRBD1. Trimming removed 5 bases from V and 8 bases from J; junction bases left unmatched: 11. This CDR3 region has 14 residues. Germline CDR1 SGHRS, CDR2 YFSETQ. CDR3 sequence (DNA): TGCGCCAGCAGTTCAGGAATGACAGGGGAAGGCTACACCTTC. Protein: CASSSGMTGEGYTF.

The chain links TRBV18 to TRBJ2-5; weak D call: TRBD2 (5 bases). Germline values: CDR1 KGHSH, CDR2 LQKENI. The V and J ends lost 6 bases and 4 bases respectively, with 18 bases between them. The CDR3 runs to 15 residues. CDR3 residues: CASSGRGYNGETQYF. The CDR3 bases are TGTGCCAGCTCTGGTAGAGGGTACAATGGAGAGACCCAGTACTTC.

This clone was found once. The CDR3 sequence is CASFPTDLVSGFASTGELFF. In nucleotides, the CDR3 is TGTGCCAGCTTCCCAACCGATTTAGTTAGCGGGTTCGCGAGCACCGGGGAGCTGTTTTTT. The chain couples TRBV9 to TRBJ2-2; TRBD2 aligns across 7 bases. V shed 7 bases and J 4 bases; nucleotides not matched to a gene: 25. CDR3 length: 20 amino acids. Germline loops: CDR1 SGDLS, CDR2 YYNGEE.

The chain employs TRBV7-4 and TRBJ2-3; TRBD2 might be the D (6 bases). The CDR3 is 17 amino acids. Trimming pared 1 base from V and 0 bases from J, leaving 14 bases between. Germline V gene sequence: CDR1 SGHVT, CDR2 SQSDAQ. The CDR3 region is CASSLGRGHSSTDTQYF. The CDR3 DNA reads as TGTGCCAGCAGCTTAGGGCGGGGTCACTCTAGCACAGATACGCAGTATTTT.

The CDR3 DNA follows: TGTGCCAGCAGTTTACCACGACTAGCGGGATTAGCCAAAAACATTCAGTACTTC. The encoded protein is CASSLPRLAGLAKNIQYF. The J gene is TRBJ2-4, the V gene TRBV27; 11 nucleotides agree with TRBD2. The germline CDR1 and CDR2 sequences are MNHEY and SMNVEV (reference sequence). The CDR3 runs to 18 residues. V trimming: 2 bases; J trimming: 0 bases; junction bases outside the gene matches: 6.

On this clone itself: Other DNA sequences of this sample code for an identical CDR3. The chain uses TRBV5-6 and TRBJ1-2; D is perhaps TRBD1 (6 bases). The CDR3 length is 12 residues. Germline V gene sequence: CDR1 SGHDT, CDR2 YYEEEE. V was cut by 4 bases and J by 6 bases, with 10 bases left in between. The CDR3 region is CASSPDRNGYTF. CDR3 bases: TGTGCCAGCAGCCCTGACAGGAATGGCTACACCTTC.

V gene TRBV19 combines with J gene TRBJ1-5, with D tentatively TRBD1 (5 bases). Germline values: CDR1 LNHDA, CDR2 SQIVND (reference sequence). There are 12 residues in the CDR3. V was clipped by 9 bases and J by 4 bases, with 10 bases between them. In nucleotides, the CDR3 is TGTGCCAGACTGACAGCGAATCAGCCCCAGCATTTT. This codes for CARLTANQPQHF.

This clone was seen just once. This chain uses TRBV4-1 with TRBJ1-6; D is uncertain. This CDR3 comprises 15 residues. The V gene lost 0 bases and the J gene lost 9 bases, with 12 bases spanning the gap. CDR1 and CDR2 from the germline V gene are MGHRA and YSYEKL. Here the CDR3 reads CASSQERTVASPLHF. The CDR3 nucleotides read TGCGCCAGCAGCCAAGAACGAACAGTTGCTTCACCCCTCCACTTT.

This clone was seen only a few times. The chain combines TRBV4-2 with TRBJ2-2; TRBD2 matches 9 bases. The CDR3 consists of 15 residues. The V gene end was trimmed by 1 base and the J gene end by 5 bases; junction bases not matched to a gene: 2. Per germline, CDR1 LGHNA and CDR2 YNFKEQ. The CDR3: CASSQGSGRTGELFF. The CDR3 coding sequence is TGTGCCAGCAGCCAAGGTAGCGGGAGAACCGGGGAGCTGTTTTTT.

The V and J genes are TRBV25-1 and TRBJ2-1, with D possibly matching TRBD1 (5 bases). V was pared by 5 bases and J by 11 bases, with 10 bases between. The CDR3 is 11 amino acids. The V gene's germline CDR1 is MGHDK and CDR2 SYGVNS. The CDR3 DNA reads TGTGCCAGCAGTTTCCGACAGAAGCAGTTCTTC. This translates into CASSFRQKQFF.

The V call is TRBV19, the J call TRBJ2-1; 7 nucleotides line up with TRBD2. Per the germline V gene, CDR1 is LNHDA and CDR2 is SQIVND (reference sequence). This CDR3 region has 16 residues. The ends lost 4 bases at V and 1 base at J; junction bases unmatched: 7. CDR3 loop: CASSRLGGGSYNEQFF. The CDR3 nucleotides read TGTGCCAGTAGTAGGTTGGGGGGGGGATCCTACAATGAGCAGTTCTTC.

The chain links TRBV10-3 to TRBJ1-6; D is uncertain. The CDR3 contains 14 residues. Per germline, CDR1 ENHRY and CDR2 SYGVKD. V was cut by 0 bases and J by 7 bases, with 7 bases left in between. The CDR3 sequence: CAISESGENSPLHF. The CDR3 bases are TGTGCCATCAGTGAGTCGGGAGAGAATTCACCCCTCCACTTT.

The rearrangement uses TRBV15 and TRBJ2-5; D perhaps matches TRBD2 (6 bases). CDR3 length: 14 amino acids. Trimming stripped 1 base from V and 5 bases from J, with 11 bases between. Germline V lookup: CDR1 LNHNV, CDR2 YYDKDF (reference sequence). The CDR3: CATSRGGEVETQYF. CDR3 bases: TGTGCCACCAGCAGAGGGGGGGAGGTTGAGACCCAGTACTTC.

The gene calls are TRBV5-1 and TRBJ2-7, with D possibly matching TRBD1 (5 bases). Trimming shortened V by 1 base and J by 2 bases, and 19 bases separated the two germline ends. Germline CDR1 SGHRS, CDR2 YFSETQ. The CDR3 contains 17 residues. Here the CDR3 DNA reads TGCGCCAGCAGCTTGTTCCCCATGGATGGGGCAACCTACGAGCAGTACTTC. This gives the protein CASSLFPMDGATYEQYF.

This chain uses TRBV18 with TRBJ1-1; TRBD1 matches 10 bases. This CDR3 spans 15 amino acids. Trimming took 1 base from V and 3 from J; bases not matched to a gene: 2. Germline V CDR1 and CDR2: KGHSH, LQKENI. The CDR3 region has the DNA TGTGCCAGCTCACCACTCGGACAGGGGGACACTGAAGCTTTCTTT. Protein: CASSPLGQGDTEAFF.

The count of this clone is one. The genes are TRBV10-1 and TRBJ2-7, with 7 bases matching TRBD1. The CDR3 consists of 15 residues. The germline V gene encodes CDR1 WNHNN and CDR2 SYGVQD (reference sequence). Unmatched junction bases numbered 10, after V lost 3 bases and J lost 5 bases. CDR3 bases: TGCGCCAGCAGTGACGGGGACAGATTATCCGACGAGCAGTACTTC. This translates into CASSDGDRLSDEQYF.

The CDR3 DNA reads as TGTGCCAGAAGCTTGTACCCCCGGCAGGCCCATAATTCACCCCTCCACTTT. As protein: CARSLYPRQAHNSPLHF. The V call is TRBV5-3, the J call TRBJ1-6; D uncertain. TRBV5-3 is labeled an ORF, and its function is uncertain. The CDR3 consists of 17 residues. The V and J ends lost 1 base and 5 bases respectively, with 16 bases between them.

Only a few counts were recorded for this clone. The gene calls are TRBV28 and TRBJ2-2; 16 bases line up with TRBD2. Per the germline V gene, CDR1 is MDHEN and CDR2 is SYDVKM. V was pared by 5 bases and J by 7 bases, with 7 bases of the junction left unmatched. The CDR3 extends over 17 amino acids. CDR3 in amino acids: CASSPSGTSGRDGELFF. CDR3 nucleotides: TGTGCCAGCAGTCCCTCCGGGACTAGCGGGAGGGACGGGGAGCTGTTTTTT.

This clone was seen once. The chain uses TRBV27 and TRBJ2-1; 13 bases are shared with TRBD2. Germline V gene lookup returns CDR1 MNHEY and CDR2 SMNVEV (reference sequence). The CDR3 is 17 amino acids. V dropped 4 bases and J dropped 8; count of bases not matched to a gene: 11. The CDR3: CASSSRTSGGLGDEQFF. The CDR3 nucleotides are TGTGCCAGCAGTTCCCGGACTAGCGGGGGACTGGGCGATGAGCAGTTCTTC.

The chain links TRBV15 to TRBJ2-3; 10 bases are shared with TRBD2. The CDR3 is made up of 16 amino acids. Germline CDR1 and CDR2: LNHNV and YYDKDF (reference sequence). J gave up 6 bases and V 0 bases, and 6 bases lay outside the gene matches. The CDR3 DNA follows: TGTGCCACCAGCAGAGATTTAGCGGGAGGTTCGGATACGCAGTATTTT. Its translation: CATSRDLAGGSDTQYF.

The gene calls are TRBV7-8 and TRBJ1-2; 7 bases align to TRBD1. This CDR3 spans 15 amino acids. V lost 0 bases and J lost 7; bases outside the gene matches: 8. Looked up from germline, CDR1 is SGHVS and CDR2 is FQNEAQ. The CDR3 region is CASSLARDSRFGYTF. As DNA, the CDR3 is TGTGCCAGCAGCTTAGCGAGGGACAGTCGGTTTGGCTACACCTTC. Drawing the rest from reference TRBV7-8 and TRBJ1-2, the complete variable domain is GAGVSQSPRYKVAKRGQDVALRCDPISGHVSLFWYQQALGQGPEFLTYFQNEAQLDKSGLPSDRFFAERPEGSVSTLKIQRTQQEDSAVYLCASSLARDSRFGYTFGSGTRLTVV.

This clone was recorded only once. This chain joins TRBV27 and TRBJ2-2; 9 bases are shared with TRBD1. This CDR3 contains 15 residues. Germline V gene lookup returns CDR1 MNHEY and CDR2 SMNVEV (reference sequence). J was trimmed by 6 bases and V by 6 bases; bases with no gene match: 8. This CDR3 is CASRYRGRVPGELFF. CDR3 nucleotide sequence: TGTGCCAGCAGATACAGGGGGCGGGTTCCCGGGGAGCTGTTTTTT.

In this sample, this clone turned up once. The chain carries TRBV7-8 and TRBJ2-2, with 8 bases matching TRBD2. V shed 8 bases, J shed 7 bases, and the junction held 6 bases outside the gene matches. Per the germline V gene, CDR1 is SGHVS and CDR2 is FQNEAQ. The CDR3 consists of 13 residues. The CDR3 loop is CASSGGLIGELFF. The DNA for the CDR3 is TGTGCCAGCTCGGGGGGGCTTATCGGGGAGCTGTTTTTT.

This chain uses TRBV11-2 with TRBJ1-1, with D tentatively TRBD1 (6 bases). The CDR3 consists of 14 residues. Germline CDR1 SGHAT, CDR2 FQNNGV. The germline V and J ends were trimmed by 6 bases and 10 bases, with 21 bases remaining between them. CDR3 loop: CASSLQGLSGGAFF. CDR3 bases: TGTGCCAGCAGTTTACAGGGCCTCAGCGGGGGAGCTTTCTTT.

The chain joins TRBV7-9 to TRBJ2-3, with a possible D match to TRBD1 (5 bases). V dropped 10 bases and J dropped 6 bases, with 32 bases sitting between them. The CDR3 is 18 residues long. Germline values: CDR1 SEHNR, CDR2 FQNEAQ (reference sequence). The CDR3 loop is CAIRTDKDIFFSADTQYF. Written as DNA, the CDR3 is TGTGCCATCCGAACAGACAAGGACATTTTTTTCTCTGCGGATACGCAGTATTTT.

The chain employs TRBV7-8 and TRBJ2-1, with a tentative D call TRBD1 (5 bases). V shed 0 bases and J shed 7 bases, with 10 bases lying between them. The germline gives CDR1 SGHVS, CDR2 FQNEAQ. CDR3 length: 14 amino acids. In DNA form, the CDR3 reads TGTGCCAGCAGCTTAGCGAGGACACCTAATGAGCAGTTCTTC. This translates into CASSLARTPNEQFF.

The rearrangement uses TRBV15 and TRBJ2-3; 13 nucleotides agree with TRBD2. The CDR3 contains 17 residues. CDR1 LNHNV and CDR2 YYDKDF come from the germline V gene (reference sequence). V dropped 1 base and J dropped 3; count of bases not matched to a gene: 4. As DNA, the CDR3 is TGTGCCACCAGCAGAGCCCCGACTAGCGGGAGGACAGATACGCAGTATTTT. Protein product: CATSRAPTSGRTDTQYF.